Listed below are T cell receptor beta chains from one sample, sequenced in a study of blood T cell repertoires in COVID-19. Generated by immunoSEQ multiplex PCR, the TCRdb table keeps only in-frame clones and is missing some. The sample has under 200,000 clones, 90% seen once. The sample was peripheral blood. These receptor sequences come from a man aged 50 or older with acute or convalescent COVID-19. CDR3s include the opening cysteine and the closing phenylalanine or tryptophan. The D gene is left open where the match is weak.

d_gene: -
j_gene: TRBJ1-5
v_gene: TRBV12-3/TRBV12-4
CDR3aa: CASSPTASAQHF
CDR3nt: TGTGCCAGCAGCCCAACAGCTTCAGCCCAGCATTTT

d_gene: -
j_gene: TRBJ2-1
v_gene: TRBV2
CDR3aa: CASSDRAILASEQFF
CDR3nt: TGTGCCAGCAGTGATAGGGCCATCCTAGCTTCTGAGCAGTTCTTC

d_gene: TRBD1
j_gene: TRBJ2-3
v_gene: TRBV24-1
CDR3aa: CATRPTGRTDTQYF
CDR3nt: TGTGCCACCAGGCCGACAGGGAGAACAGATACGCAGTATTTT

d_gene: TRBD2
j_gene: TRBJ2-3
v_gene: TRBV19
CDR3aa: CASSISGRHTQYF
CDR3nt: TGTGCCAGTAGTATCAGCGGGAGACATACGCAGTATTTT

d_gene: TRBD1
j_gene: TRBJ2-5
v_gene: TRBV9
CDR3aa: CASSVGQGETQYF
CDR3nt: TGTGCCAGCAGCGTAGGACAGGGAGAGACCCAGTACTTC

d_gene: -
j_gene: TRBJ1-2
v_gene: TRBV30
CDR3aa: CAWKITGSVGYTF
CDR3nt: TGTGCCTGGAAGATAACAGGGTCGGTAGGCTACACCTTC

d_gene: -
j_gene: TRBJ1-3
v_gene: TRBV5-1
CDR3aa: CASSFFSGAGNTIYF
CDR3nt: TGCGCCAGCAGCTTCTTTTCAGGGGCCGGAAACACCATATATTTT

d_gene: -
j_gene: TRBJ2-1
v_gene: TRBV5-1
CDR3aa: CASSLDMGSSYNEQFF
CDR3nt: TGCGCCAGCAGCTTGGATATGGGGAGCTCCTACAATGAGCAGTTCTTC

d_gene: TRBD1
j_gene: TRBJ1-4
v_gene: TRBV11-2
CDR3aa: CASSSRGNEKLFF
CDR3nt: TGTGCCAGCAGCTCCAGGGGGAATGAAAAACTGTTTTTT

d_gene: -
j_gene: TRBJ2-5
v_gene: TRBV10-1
CDR3aa: CASTPTGHQETQYF
CDR3nt: TGCGCCAGCACCCCGACAGGCCACCAAGAGACCCAGTACTTC

d_gene: TRBD1
j_gene: TRBJ2-5
v_gene: TRBV7-3
CDR3aa: CASSRGDRKYGETQYF
CDR3nt: TGTGCCAGCAGCAGGGGGGACAGGAAATACGGGGAGACCCAGTACTTC